The present T cell receptor beta chain was sequenced within a study of blood T cell repertoires in COVID-19. The repertoire was sequenced with immunoSEQ multiplex PCR; TCRdb's copy has only in-frame clones and lacks some. The sample includes tens of thousands of clones, 70% to 90% of them seen just once. V lost 5 bases and J 4 bases, leaving 20 bases between the germline ends. CDR1 is SGHTA and CDR2 is FQGNSA in the germline V gene. This CDR3 has 16 amino acids. Seattle patients were enrolled during active infection and followed longitudinally. J is TRBJ1-1 and V is TRBV7-2; a possible D gene is TRBD1 (6 bases). Sequencing was carried out using peripheral blood. The TCR comes from an elderly woman with COVID-19, enrolled during active disease. The CDR3 region is CASSPRQAGSGTEAFF. The CDR3, as DNA: TGTGCCAGCAGCCCGCGACAGGCTGGGTCGGGCACTGAAGCTTTCTTT.